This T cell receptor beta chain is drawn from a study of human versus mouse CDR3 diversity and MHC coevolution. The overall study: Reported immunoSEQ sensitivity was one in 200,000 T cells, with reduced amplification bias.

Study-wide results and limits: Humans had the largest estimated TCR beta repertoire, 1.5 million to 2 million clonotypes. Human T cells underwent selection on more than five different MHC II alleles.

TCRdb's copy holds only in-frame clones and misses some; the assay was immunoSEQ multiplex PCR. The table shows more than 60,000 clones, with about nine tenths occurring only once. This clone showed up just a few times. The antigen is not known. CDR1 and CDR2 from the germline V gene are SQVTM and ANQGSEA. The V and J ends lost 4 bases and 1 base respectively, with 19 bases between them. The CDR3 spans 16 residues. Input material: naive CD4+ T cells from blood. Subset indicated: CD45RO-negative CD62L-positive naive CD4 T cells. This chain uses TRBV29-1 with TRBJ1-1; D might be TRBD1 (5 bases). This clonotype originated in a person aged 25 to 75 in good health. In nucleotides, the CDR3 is TGCAGCGTTGGGCCGCGGGGCGGGCCACAGAACACTGAAGCTTTCTTT. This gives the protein CSVGPRGGPQNTEAFF.